This T cell receptor (beta chain) was identified during a study of Ad26.COV2.S vaccination and SARS-CoV-2 variants. About the study: Donor allocation was to the COV1001 Ad26.COV2.S trial arm. The study gave Ad26.COV2.S intramuscularly, once or twice 56 days apart. Study-level results: The TCR breadth and depth analyses may have understated or missed part of the total T cell responses. Vaccinees displayed broader spike-specific TCR repertoires than placebo recipients.

Notes on this clone: Its antigen is undetermined.

Stated treatment: 15 to 20 received Ad26.COV2.S at low or high dose, single or two shots; 5 received placebo; per-sample allocation not given. The samples were gathered on day 63 after the first injection of vaccine or placebo. V lost 0 bases to trimming and J lost 4 bases; unmatched junction nucleotides: 15. Per the germline V gene, CDR1 is LGHNA and CDR2 is YSLEER. CDR3 length: 18 amino acids. Profiling relied on immunoSEQ multiplex PCR, and the TCRdb table lists in-frame clones only, not all of them. This sample has over 400,000 clones, with 80% to 95% found just once. This receptor was taken from a person between 18 and 59 years old who received the Ad26.COV2.S COVID-19 vaccine or a placebo. This chain links TRBV4-3 with TRBJ2-7; TRBD2 agrees at 7 bases. The material was peripheral blood, obtained in a trial of Ad26.COV2.S vaccine versus placebo. In nucleotides, the CDR3 is TGCGCCAGCAGCCAAGATTGGGGTAGCGGGCGAATGAGGTACGAGCAGTACTTC. Translating gives CASSQDWGSGRMRYEQYF.